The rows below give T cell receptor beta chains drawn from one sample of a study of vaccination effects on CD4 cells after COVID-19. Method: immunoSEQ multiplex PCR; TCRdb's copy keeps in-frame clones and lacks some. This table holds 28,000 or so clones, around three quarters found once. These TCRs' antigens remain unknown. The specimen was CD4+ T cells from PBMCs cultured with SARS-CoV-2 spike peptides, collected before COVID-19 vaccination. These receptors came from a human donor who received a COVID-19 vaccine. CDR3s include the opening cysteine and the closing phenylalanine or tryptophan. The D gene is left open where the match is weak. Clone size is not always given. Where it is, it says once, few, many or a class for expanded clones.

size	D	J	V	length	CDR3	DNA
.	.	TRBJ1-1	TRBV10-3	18	CAISDPEGLRGVNTEAFF	TGTGCCATCAGTGACCCCGAGGGGCTTCGGGGGGTGAACACTGAAGCTTTCTTT
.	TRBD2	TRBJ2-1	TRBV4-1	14	CASRGLANYNEQFF	TGCGCCAGCAGGGGACTAGCGAACTACAATGAGCAGTTCTTC
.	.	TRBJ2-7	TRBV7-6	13	CASSFTGTGEQYF	TGTGCCAGCAGTTTTACAGGGACCGGGGAGCAGTACTTC
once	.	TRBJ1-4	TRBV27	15	CASSFLRSRDEKLFF	TGTGCCAGCAGTTTTTTGAGGTCGCGGGATGAAAAACTGTTTTTT
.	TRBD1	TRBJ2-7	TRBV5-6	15	CASSLVSGTVYEQYF	TGTGCCAGCAGCTTGGTATCTGGGACAGTTTACGAGCAGTACTTC
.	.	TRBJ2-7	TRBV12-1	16	CASSDVGLAGDNEQYF	TGTGCCAGCAGCGATGTGGGACTAGCGGGAGATAACGAGCAGTACTTC
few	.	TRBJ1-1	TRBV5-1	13	CASSLASGEEAFF	TGCGCCAGCAGCTTGGCTTCGGGGGAGGAAGCTTTCTTT
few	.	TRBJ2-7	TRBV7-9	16	CASSSRLIGSTHEQYF	TGTGCCAGCAGCTCCCGTTTAATAGGTAGCACTCACGAGCAGTACTTC
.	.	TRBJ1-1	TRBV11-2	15	CASSLVPGSWTEAFF	TGTGCCAGCAGCTTAGTCCCAGGGTCTTGGACTGAAGCTTTCTTT
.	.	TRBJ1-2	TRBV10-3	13	CAISGRLDYGYTF	TGTGCCATCAGTGGACGCTTGGACTATGGCTACACCTTC
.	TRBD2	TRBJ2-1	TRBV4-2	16	CASSQERAGGRNEQFF	TGTGCCAGCAGCCAAGAGAGGGCGGGGGGAAGGAATGAGCAGTTCTTC
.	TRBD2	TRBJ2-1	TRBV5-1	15	CASSLVAGVENEQFF	TGCGCCAGCAGCTTGGTAGCGGGAGTCGAAAATGAGCAGTTCTTC
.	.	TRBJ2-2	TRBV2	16	CASSEGRRSNTGELFF	TGTGCCAGCAGTGAAGGCCGACGGTCGAACACCGGGGAGCTGTTTTTT
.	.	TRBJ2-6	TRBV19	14	CASSMWPGANVLTF	TGTGCCAGTAGTATGTGGCCTGGGGCCAACGTCCTGACTTTC
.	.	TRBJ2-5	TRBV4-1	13	CASSQALGETQYF	TGCGCCAGCAGCCAAGCCCTGGGAGAGACCCAGTACTTC
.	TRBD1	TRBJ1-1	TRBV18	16	CASSPNPTGLNTEAFF	TGTGCCAGCTCACCAAACCCGACAGGGTTGAACACTGAAGCTTTCTTT
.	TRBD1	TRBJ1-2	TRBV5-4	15	CASSLEGTGLYGYTF	TGTGCCAGCAGCTTGGAGGGGACAGGGTTGTATGGCTACACCTTC
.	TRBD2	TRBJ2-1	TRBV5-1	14	CASEPSGVSNEQFF	TGCGCCAGCGAACCCAGCGGGGTGAGCAATGAGCAGTTCTTC
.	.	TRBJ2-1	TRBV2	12	CASSYTGNEQFF	TGTGCCAGCTCTTATACCGGGAATGAGCAGTTCTTC